What follows are 14 T cell receptor beta chains derived from one specimen sequenced in a study of blood T cells in healthy people across ages. Using a J-beta primer mix together with a sample-barcoded 5' primer, a second PCR was run for about 6 to 11 cycles. Via MiXCR, TCRdb re-called the 5' RACE reads, giving one row per CDR3 protein. The repertoire has 1.5 million to 2 million distinct CDR3 sequences, 28% of them found once; the top ten carry 7% to 9%. Sequencing input: blood. The receptors were gathered from a woman in her 30s in good health.

This clonotype was seen more than once but under ten times. J is TRBJ2-5 and V is TRBV28; tentative D call: TRBD2 (5 bases). The CDR3 covers 14 residues. Trimming removed 6 bases from V and 2 bases from J, with 13 bases in between. Germline V gene data show CDR1 as MDHEN and CDR2 as SYDVKM. CDR3 bases: TGTGCCAGCAGACCCGAGCGGAATCAAGAGACCCAGTACTTC. Its translation: CASRPERNQETQYF.

This clonotype was observed a single time. A much larger clone is a single base away; this may be a read error. The V call is TRBV5-1, the J call TRBJ1-6, with D possibly matching TRBD1 (5 bases). Germline-derived CDR1 and CDR2 are SGHRS and YFSETQ. There are 14 residues in the CDR3. CDR3 DNA sequence: TGCACCAGCAGCTTGGCTAGGGGAAATTCACCCCTCCACTTT. Translation: CTSSLARGNSPLHF.

This clonotype was seen ten or more times. The V and J genes are TRBV29-1 and TRBJ1-1, with D uncertain. V was cut by 3 bases and J by 0 bases, with 11 bases left in between. Germline CDR1 and CDR2: SQVTM and ANQGSEA. The CDR3 is made up of 14 amino acids. CDR3 in DNA: TGCAGCGTTGATGCGGGGAAACTGAACACTGAAGCTTTCTTT. It yields the protein CSVDAGKLNTEAFF. Combining the CDR3 with reference TRBV29-1 and TRBJ1-1 gives the whole variable domain SAVISQKPSRDICQRGTSLTIQCQVDSQVTMMFWYRQQPGQSLTLIATANQGSEATYESGFVIDKFPISRPNLTFSTLTVSNMSPEDSSIYLCSVDAGKLNTEAFFGQGTRLTVV.

The V gene is TRBV20-1, the J gene TRBJ2-1; D uncertain. Per the germline V gene, CDR1 is DFQATT and CDR2 is SNEGSKA (reference sequence). This CDR3 has 12 residues. V was clipped by 1 base and J by 13 bases, with 14 bases between them. CDR3 region: CSARGVGETQFF. CDR3 bases: TGCAGTGCTAGAGGGGTAGGAGAGACCCAGTTCTTC.

This clonotype was seen at least ten times. The chain uses TRBV6-6 and TRBJ1-2; D uncertain. CDR1 and CDR2 from the germline V gene are MNHNY and SVGAGI (reference sequence). The CDR3 contains 13 residues. V lost 7 bases, J lost 0 bases, and 9 bases lay in between. The CDR3 DNA reads TGTGCCAGCACAGACACAACTAACTATGGCTACACCTTC. This encodes CASTDTTNYGYTF.

The rearrangement joins TRBV20-1 to TRBJ1-1, with D hard to call. V was trimmed by 2 bases and J by 5 bases, leaving 9 bases between them. Germline loops: CDR1 DFQATT, CDR2 SNEGSKA (reference sequence). The CDR3 is 12 amino acids. CDR3 in amino acids: CSARSWMTEAFF. The CDR3 DNA reads as TGCAGTGCTAGAAGTTGGATGACTGAAGCTTTCTTT.

The gene calls are TRBV7-2 and TRBJ1-5; possible D gene TRBD1, 5 bases. The V gene's germline CDR1 is SGHTA and CDR2 FQGNSA. The CDR3 is 13 residues long. Trimming stripped 7 bases from V and 4 bases from J, with 11 bases between. This chain's CDR3 is CASTKDKNQPQHF. The CDR3 DNA reads as TGTGCCAGCACCAAGGACAAAAATCAGCCCCAGCATTTT.

As DNA, the CDR3 is TGTGCCAGCTCAGGCGGAGTCGTCACCTCTGGGGCCAACGTCCTGACTTTC. This translates into CASSGGVVTSGANVLTF. This chain connects TRBV18 to TRBJ2-6; D unclear. From germline, CDR1 is KGHSH and CDR2 LQKENI. Trimming stripped 5 bases from V and 0 bases from J, with 14 bases between. CDR3 size: 17 residues. The complete variable domain, with remaining parts taken from reference TRBV18 and TRBJ2-6, reads NAGVMQNPRHLVRRRGQEARLRCSPMKGHSHVYWYRQLPEEGLKFMVYLQKENIIDESGMPKERFSAEFPKEGPSILRIQQVVRGDSAAYFCASSGGVVTSGANVLTFGAGSRLTVL.

The DNA for the CDR3 is TGTGCCACCAGTGATTCAACAGATCCCTACGAGCAGTACTTC. It yields the protein CATSDSTDPYEQYF. The chain joins TRBV24-1 to TRBJ2-7; no definite D call. The CDR3 contains 14 residues. Trimming stripped 2 bases from V and 2 bases from J, with 9 bases between. Germline V gives CDR1 KGHDR, CDR2 SFDVKD.

The chain uses TRBV15 and TRBJ2-5; 7 bases map to TRBD1. TRBJ2-7 explains the end of the DNA better; the J call may be wrong. Germline V gene sequence: CDR1 LNHNV, CDR2 YYDKDF (reference sequence). The CDR3 is made up of 17 amino acids. In DNA form, the CDR3 reads TGTGCCACCAGCAGGTCCCCTCGGCCAGGGGGTGGCTACGAGCAGTACTTC. Its translation: CATSRSPRPGGGYEQYF.

This clonotype was found many times. The chain joins TRBV7-9 to TRBJ2-7, with D unclear. The CDR3 is made up of 15 amino acids. With 1 base removed from V and 3 bases from J, the gap between germline ends came to 13 bases. Germline CDR1 and CDR2: SEHNR and FQNEAQ (reference sequence). This chain's CDR3 is CASSLGAGIYYEQYF. CDR3 bases: TGTGCCAGCAGCTTAGGGGCTGGAATATACTACGAGCAGTACTTC.

This clonotype turned up a few times. The chain joins TRBV20-1 to TRBJ1-4; the match to TRBD1 covers 7 bases. Looked up from germline, CDR1 is DFQATT and CDR2 is SNEGSKA (reference sequence). The V and J ends lost 3 bases and 4 bases, in that order; junction bases with no gene match: 2. The CDR3 has 13 amino acids. The CDR3 sequence is CSASYRGNEKLFF. The CDR3 DNA sequence: TGCAGTGCTAGTTACAGGGGTAATGAAAAACTGTTTTTT.

Notes on this clonotype: One base away lies a much larger clone, so this may be a sequencing read error. The chain recombines TRBV27 with TRBJ2-5, with D possibly being TRBD2 (6 bases). CDR1 and CDR2 from the germline V gene are MNHEY and SMNVEV (reference sequence). The CDR3 consists of 13 residues. V lost 6 bases and J 3 bases, leaving 11 bases between the germline ends. CDR3 sequence (DNA): TGTGCCAGCAGCCCCTGGGAGGAAGAGACCCAGTACTTC. Translating gives CASSPWEEETQYF.

The V gene is TRBV12-3 or TRBV12-4, the J gene TRBJ2-1; TRBD2 is a possible D gene (5 bases). There are 13 residues in the CDR3. V lost 8 bases, J lost 2 bases, and 10 bases lay in between. The DNA for the CDR3 is TGTGCCAGCCAAGCGGAACCCTACAATGAGCAGTTCTTC. This sequence encodes CASQAEPYNEQFF.